These 13 T cell receptor beta chains were all obtained from the same sample, sequenced in a study of T-cell memory formation after mild COVID-19. MiXCR, run by TCRdb on the 5' RACE reads, gives a single entry per CDR3 protein. The table records some 290,000 distinct CDR3 sequences, around 15% of them present only once. The sequenced material came from PBMCs or a T cell subset sorted from them (not recorded which). Receptors originate from a young man who had mild COVID-19 (a few samples of this study predate the infection). Cell type and time point are not known.

The chain has TRBV5-1 and TRBJ1-1; D gene uncertain. Trimming shortened V by 0 bases and J by 1 base, and 10 bases separated the two germline ends. The CDR3 runs 15 residues. CDR1 and CDR2 from the germline V gene are SGHRS and YFSETQ. This chain's CDR3 is CASSLGGAWNTEAFF. The CDR3 bases are TGCGCCAGCAGCTTGGGAGGTGCCTGGAACACTGAAGCTTTCTTT.

This clonotype was seen only a few times. The gene calls are TRBV27 and TRBJ2-3; D gene uncertain. CDR1 is MNHEY and CDR2 is SMNVEV in the germline V gene (reference sequence). This CDR3 spans 13 amino acids. Trimming took off 3 bases at V and 1 base at J, with 5 bases between the two ends. The CDR3 is CASSLSRTDTQYF. Here the CDR3 DNA reads TGTGCCAGCAGTTTGTCCCGCACAGATACGCAGTATTTT.

This clonotype was seen only once. The chain employs TRBV28 and TRBJ2-1; tentative D call: TRBD2 (6 bases). Germline V lookup: CDR1 MDHEN, CDR2 SYDVKM. The CDR3 is 15 residues long. Trimming cost V 3 bases and J 1 base, with 10 bases left between them. The CDR3 nucleotides are TGTGCCAGCAGTTTGGGGGGAAAGTCCTACAATGAGCAGTTCTTC. It encodes CASSLGGKSYNEQFF.

This clonotype has more than one count but fewer than ten. The chain joins TRBV4-1 to TRBJ2-2; 8 nucleotides match TRBD1. This CDR3 has 15 amino acids. V lost 2 bases and J lost 6; bases outside the gene matches: 5. Germline V gene data show CDR1 as MGHRA and CDR2 as YSYEKL. The CDR3 sequence is CASSQHLQGAGELFF. The DNA for the CDR3 is TGCGCCAGCAGCCAACATTTACAGGGGGCCGGGGAGCTGTTTTTT.

On this clonotype itself: At one of its ends the junction is not consistent with the germline gene, which may arise from a read error. This rearrangement joins TRBV14 to TRBJ1-1; 9 bases are shared with TRBD1. The CDR3 sequence is 13 residues long. Looked up from germline, CDR1 is SGHDN and CDR2 is FVKESK. CDR3 residues: CASRRTGASPLVF. In DNA, the CDR3 is TGTGCCAGCAGGCGGACAGGGGCTTCTCCCTTAGTCTTT.

This chain uses TRBV2 with TRBJ1-2; tentatively, D is TRBD1 (6 bases). The CDR3 runs 15 residues. The V and J ends lost 7 bases and 4 bases respectively, with 19 bases between them. In germline, CDR1 is SNHLY, CDR2 FYNNEI. The CDR3 reads CASIYVPQGTYGYTF. CDR3 DNA sequence: TGTGCCAGCATATACGTACCGCAGGGGACCTATGGCTACACCTTC.

This chain uses TRBV20-1 with TRBJ2-3, with D possibly being TRBD2 (6 bases). Trimming removed 5 bases at V and 1 base at J, with 19 bases between. The CDR3 is made up of 16 amino acids. Germline CDR1 reads DFQATT; CDR2 reads SNEGSKA (reference sequence). The chain's CDR3 is CSAGGRLALGTDTQYF. The CDR3 DNA reads as TGCAGTGCTGGGGGTCGGCTAGCGTTGGGCACAGATACGCAGTATTTT.

This clonotype was seen only a few times. This chain links TRBV2 with TRBJ2-7; 9 bases line up with TRBD1. Looked up from germline, CDR1 is SNHLY and CDR2 is FYNNEI. The CDR3 extends over 15 amino acids. Trimming at V came to 7 bases and at J to 4 bases, leaving 11 bases not matched to a gene. CDR3 loop: CASKETGTGSYEQYF. CDR3 coding DNA: TGTGCCAGCAAAGAAACCGGGACAGGGTCTTACGAGCAGTACTTC.

This clonotype was seen a few times. This chain connects TRBV6-5 to TRBJ1-1, with no clear D. This CDR3 has 13 amino acids. CDR1 is MNHEY, CDR2 SVGAGI, per germline. V lost 1 base, J lost 1 base, and 4 bases lay in between. The CDR3: CASSYWTNTEAFF. The CDR3 DNA sequence: TGTGCCAGCAGTTACTGGACGAACACTGAAGCTTTCTTT.

The rearrangement joins TRBV2 to TRBJ2-7; TRBD2 agrees at 12 bases. Germline V CDR1 and CDR2: SNHLY, FYNNEI. Trimming took 6 bases from V and 8 from J; bases not matched to a gene: 8. The CDR3 is 14 residues long. Here the CDR3 DNA reads TGTGCCAGCAGGGACTGGACTAGCGGGACGCAGCAGTACGTC. Its translation is CASRDWTSGTQQYV.

The sample holds many counts of this clonotype. The V gene is TRBV6-2 or TRBV6-3, the J gene TRBJ2-5; 10 bases are shared with TRBD2. Germline assignment: CDR1 MNHEY and CDR2 SVGEGT. After removal of 0 bases from V and 1 base from J, the junction contained 5 bases not matched to a gene. The CDR3 has 17 residues. Here the CDR3 reads CASSYSWTSGLQETQYF. The CDR3 bases are TGTGCCAGCAGTTACTCTTGGACTAGCGGACTCCAAGAGACCCAGTACTTC.

This clonotype was found a few times. The CDR3 protein is CASSLVGQGAYNEQFF. CDR3 coding DNA: TGTGCCAGCAGCTTAGTGGGACAGGGTGCCTACAATGAGCAGTTCTTC. The chain recombines TRBV11-2 with TRBJ2-1; 9 nucleotides line up with TRBD1. Losses at the gene ends were 1 base for V and 2 bases for J; bases not matched to a gene: 3. CDR1 and CDR2 (germline): SGHAT, FQNNGV. The CDR3 covers 16 residues.

The chain links TRBV6-5 to TRBJ1-2; a weak D match, TRBD1 (5 bases). This CDR3 contains 13 residues. CDR1 is MNHEY and CDR2 is SVGAGI in the germline V gene. V was trimmed by 7 bases and J by 2 bases, leaving 11 bases between them. CDR3 loop: CASKRTINYGYTF. The CDR3 DNA is TGTGCCAGCAAGCGGACAATAAACTATGGCTACACCTTC.